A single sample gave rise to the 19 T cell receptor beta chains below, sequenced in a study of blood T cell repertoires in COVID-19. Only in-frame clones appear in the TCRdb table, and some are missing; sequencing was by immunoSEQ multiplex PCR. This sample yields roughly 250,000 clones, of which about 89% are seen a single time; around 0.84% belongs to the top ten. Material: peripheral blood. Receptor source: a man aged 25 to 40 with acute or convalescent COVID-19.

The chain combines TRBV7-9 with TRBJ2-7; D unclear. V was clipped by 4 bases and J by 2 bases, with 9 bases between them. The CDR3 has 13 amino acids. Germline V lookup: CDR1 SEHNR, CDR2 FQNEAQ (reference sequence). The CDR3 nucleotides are TGTGCCAGCAGCTATGCGGCCCCCTACGAGCAGTACTTC. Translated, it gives CASSYAAPYEQYF.

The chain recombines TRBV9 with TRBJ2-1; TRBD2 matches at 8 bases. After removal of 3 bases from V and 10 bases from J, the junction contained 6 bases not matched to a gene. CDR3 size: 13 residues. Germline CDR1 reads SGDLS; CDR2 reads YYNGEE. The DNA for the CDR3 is TGTGCCAGCAGCGGCCGACTAGCGCGAGAGCAGTTCTTC. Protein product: CASSGRLAREQFF.

The CDR3 loop is CASSPQGGYGYTF. DNA for the CDR3: TGTGCCAGCAGCCCCCAGGGCGGCTATGGCTACACCTTC. The chain is built from TRBV7-9 and TRBJ1-2, with D perhaps TRBD1 (5 bases). Between the trimmed V and J ends, which lost 5 bases and 4 bases, there was a span of 11 bases. Germline V CDR1 and CDR2: SEHNR, FQNEAQ (reference sequence). The CDR3 contains 13 residues. The complete variable domain, with remaining parts taken from reference TRBV7-9 and TRBJ1-2, reads DTGVSQNPRHKITKRGQNVTFRCDPISEHNRLYWYRQTLGQGPEFLTYFQNEAQLEKSRLLSDRFSAERPKGSFSTLEIQRTEQGDSAMYLCASSPQGGYGYTFGSGTRLTVV.

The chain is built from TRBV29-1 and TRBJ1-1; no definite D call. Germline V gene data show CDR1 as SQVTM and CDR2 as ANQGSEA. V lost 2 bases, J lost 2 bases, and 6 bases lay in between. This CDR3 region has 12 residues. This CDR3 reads CSVEHLNTEAFF. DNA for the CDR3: TGCAGCGTTGAACACCTAAACACTGAAGCTTTCTTT.

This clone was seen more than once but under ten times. CDR3 amino acids: CASSIRLARISSYNEQFF. CDR3 DNA: TGTGCCAGTAGTATCCGACTAGCGAGGATAAGCTCCTACAATGAGCAGTTCTTC. The V call is TRBV19, the J call TRBJ2-1; 8 bases are a match to TRBD2. Looked up from germline, CDR1 is LNHDA and CDR2 is SQIVND (reference sequence). V lost 3 bases, J lost 0 bases, and 10 bases stayed unmatched. This CDR3 is 18 amino acids long.

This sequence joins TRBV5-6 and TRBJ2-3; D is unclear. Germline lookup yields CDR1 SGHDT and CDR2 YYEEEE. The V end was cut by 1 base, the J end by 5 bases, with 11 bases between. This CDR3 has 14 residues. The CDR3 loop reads CASSLSSRRDTQYF. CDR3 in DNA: TGTGCCAGCAGCTTGTCGTCGAGAAGAGATACGCAGTATTTT.

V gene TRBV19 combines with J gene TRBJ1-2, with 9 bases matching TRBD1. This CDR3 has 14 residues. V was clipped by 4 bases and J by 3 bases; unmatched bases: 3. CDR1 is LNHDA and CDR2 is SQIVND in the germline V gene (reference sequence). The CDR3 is CASSKRQGDYGYTF. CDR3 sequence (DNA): TGTGCCAGTAGTAAGAGACAGGGGGACTATGGCTACACCTTC. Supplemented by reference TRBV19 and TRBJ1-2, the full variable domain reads DGGITQSPKYLFRKEGQNVTLSCEQNLNHDAMYWYRQDPGQGLRLIYYSQIVNDFQKGDIAEGYSVSREKKESFPLTVTSAQKNPTAFYLCASSKRQGDYGYTFGSGTRLTVV.

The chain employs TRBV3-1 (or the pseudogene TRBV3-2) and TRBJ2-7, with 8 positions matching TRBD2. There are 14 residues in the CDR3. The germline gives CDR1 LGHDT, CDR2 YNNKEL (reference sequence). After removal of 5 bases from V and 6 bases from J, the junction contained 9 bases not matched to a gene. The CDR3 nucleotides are TGTGCCAGCAGCGCCCGTAGCGGGATATTCGAGCAGTACTTC. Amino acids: CASSARSGIFEQYF.

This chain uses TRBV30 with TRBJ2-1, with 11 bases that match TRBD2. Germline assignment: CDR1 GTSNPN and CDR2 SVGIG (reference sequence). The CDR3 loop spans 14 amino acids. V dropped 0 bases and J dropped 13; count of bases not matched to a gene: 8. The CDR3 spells CAWSVGLAGGSQFF. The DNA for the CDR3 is TGTGCCTGGAGTGTCGGGTTAGCGGGAGGGTCCCAGTTCTTC.

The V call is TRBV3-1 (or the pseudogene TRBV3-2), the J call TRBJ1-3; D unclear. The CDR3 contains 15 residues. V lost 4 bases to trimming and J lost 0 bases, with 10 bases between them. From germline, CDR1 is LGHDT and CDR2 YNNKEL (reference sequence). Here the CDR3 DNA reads TGTGCCAGCAGCCCCCCCGCGAGCTCTGGAAACACCATATATTTT. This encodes CASSPPASSGNTIYF.

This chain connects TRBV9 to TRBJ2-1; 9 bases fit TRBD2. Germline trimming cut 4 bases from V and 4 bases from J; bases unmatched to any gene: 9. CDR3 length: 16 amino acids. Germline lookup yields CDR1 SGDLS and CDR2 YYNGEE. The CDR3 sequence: CASSPVAGVTYNEQFF. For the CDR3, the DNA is TGTGCCAGCAGCCCAGTAGCGGGGGTGACTTACAATGAGCAGTTCTTC.

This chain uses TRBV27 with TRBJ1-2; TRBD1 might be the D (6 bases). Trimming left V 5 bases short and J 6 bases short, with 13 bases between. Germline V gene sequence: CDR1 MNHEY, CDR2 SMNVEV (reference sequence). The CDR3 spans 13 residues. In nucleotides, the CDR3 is TGTGCCAGCAGTCCCTGGCAGGGGCATGGCTACACCTTC. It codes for CASSPWQGHGYTF.

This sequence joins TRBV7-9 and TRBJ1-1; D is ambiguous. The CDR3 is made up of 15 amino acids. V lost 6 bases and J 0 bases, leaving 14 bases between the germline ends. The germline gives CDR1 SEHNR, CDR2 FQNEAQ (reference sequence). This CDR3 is CASRVLVSLNTEAFF. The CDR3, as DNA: TGTGCCAGCAGGGTCCTAGTGTCTCTGAACACTGAAGCTTTCTTT.

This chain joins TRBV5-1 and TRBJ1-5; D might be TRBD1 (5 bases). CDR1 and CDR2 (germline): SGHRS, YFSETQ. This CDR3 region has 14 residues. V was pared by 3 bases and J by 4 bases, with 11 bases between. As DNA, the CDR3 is TGCGCCAGCAGCTCACAGGTTCATAATCAGCCCCAGCATTTT. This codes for CASSSQVHNQPQHF.

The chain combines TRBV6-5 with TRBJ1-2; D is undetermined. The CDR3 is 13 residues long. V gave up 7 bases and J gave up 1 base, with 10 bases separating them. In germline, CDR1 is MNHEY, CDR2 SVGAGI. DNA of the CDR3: TGTGCCAGCACGGGAGGAGTTAACTATGGCTACACCTTC. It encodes CASTGGVNYGYTF.

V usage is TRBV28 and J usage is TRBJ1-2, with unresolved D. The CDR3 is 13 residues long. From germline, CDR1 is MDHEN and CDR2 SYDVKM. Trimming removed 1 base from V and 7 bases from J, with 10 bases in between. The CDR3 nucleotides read TGTGCCAGCAGTTTATTTCAGGTTTCTGGCTACACCTTC. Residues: CASSLFQVSGYTF.

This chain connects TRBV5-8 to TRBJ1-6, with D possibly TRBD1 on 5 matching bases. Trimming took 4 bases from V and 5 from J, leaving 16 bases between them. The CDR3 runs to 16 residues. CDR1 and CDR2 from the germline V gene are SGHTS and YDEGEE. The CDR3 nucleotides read TGTGCCAGCAGCCCCATGGGCGGGGGGGATAATTCACCCCTCCACTTT. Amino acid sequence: CASSPMGGGDNSPLHF.

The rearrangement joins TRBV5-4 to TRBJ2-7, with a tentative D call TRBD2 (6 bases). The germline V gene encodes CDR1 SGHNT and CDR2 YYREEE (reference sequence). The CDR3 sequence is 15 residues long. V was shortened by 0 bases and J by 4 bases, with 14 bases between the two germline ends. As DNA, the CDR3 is TGTGCCAGCAGCTTGGGGACGGAGGGTGTGTACGAGCAGTACTTC. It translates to CASSLGTEGVYEQYF.

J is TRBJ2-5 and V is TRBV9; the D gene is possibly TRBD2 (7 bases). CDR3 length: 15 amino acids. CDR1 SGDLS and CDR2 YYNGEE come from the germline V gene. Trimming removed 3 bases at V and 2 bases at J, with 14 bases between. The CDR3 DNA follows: TGTGCCAGCAGCGCGAGAGCGGGACAACAAGAGACCCAGTACTTC. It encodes CASSARAGQQETQYF. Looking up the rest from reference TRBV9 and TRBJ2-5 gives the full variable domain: DSGVTQTPKHLITATGQRVTLRCSPRSGDLSVYWYQQSLDQGLQFLIQYYNGEERAKGNILERFSAQQFPDLHSELNLSSLELGDSALYFCASSARAGQQETQYFGPGTRLLVL.